The clone carrying this T cell receptor (beta chain) was recorded only once. These data belong to a study of tumour-infiltrating T cells in Burkitt lymphoma. Overall study context: Productive clonality predicted overall and progression-free survival.

The CDR3 covers 13 residues. Trimming removed 5 bases at V and 4 bases at J, with 11 bases between. The germline CDR1 and CDR2 sequences are SGHAT and FQNNGV. Assay used: immunoSEQ multiplex PCR; TCRdb lists only in-frame clones, some missing. The sample has 2,000 to 3,000 clones, over 80% seen once. Sequencing was done on a sample of tumor tissue. V is TRBV11-2 and J is TRBJ1-2, with D maybe TRBD1 (5 bases). This TCR derives from a human donor with diffuse large B-cell lymphoma. In nucleotides, the CDR3 is TGTGCCAGCAGCCGGGACGGCTTCTATGGCTACACCTTC. Encoded protein: CASSRDGFYGYTF.